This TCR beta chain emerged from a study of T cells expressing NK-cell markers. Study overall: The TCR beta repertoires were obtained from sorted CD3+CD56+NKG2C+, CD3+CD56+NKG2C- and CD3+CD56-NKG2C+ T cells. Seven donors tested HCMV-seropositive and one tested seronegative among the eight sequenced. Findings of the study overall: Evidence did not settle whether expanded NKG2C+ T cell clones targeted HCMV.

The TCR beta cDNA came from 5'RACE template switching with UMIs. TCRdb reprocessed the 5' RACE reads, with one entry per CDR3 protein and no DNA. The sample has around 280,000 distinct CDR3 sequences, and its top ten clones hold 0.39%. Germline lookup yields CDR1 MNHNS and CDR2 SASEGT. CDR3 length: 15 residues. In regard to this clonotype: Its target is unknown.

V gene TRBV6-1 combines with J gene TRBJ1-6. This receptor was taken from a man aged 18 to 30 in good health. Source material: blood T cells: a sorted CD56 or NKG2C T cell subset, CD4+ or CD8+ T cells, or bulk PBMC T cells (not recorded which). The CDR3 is CASSGWTRPNSPLHF.